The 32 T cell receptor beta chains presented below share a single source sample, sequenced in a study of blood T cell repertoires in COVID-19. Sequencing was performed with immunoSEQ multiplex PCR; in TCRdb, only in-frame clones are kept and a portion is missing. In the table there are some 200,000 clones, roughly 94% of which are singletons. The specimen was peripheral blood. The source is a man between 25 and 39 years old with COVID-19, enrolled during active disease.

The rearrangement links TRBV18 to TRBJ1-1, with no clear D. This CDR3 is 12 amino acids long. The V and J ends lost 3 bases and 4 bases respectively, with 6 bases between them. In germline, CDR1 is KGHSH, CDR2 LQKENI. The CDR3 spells CASSPRRTEAFF. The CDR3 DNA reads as TGTGCCAGCTCACCCAGGCGCACTGAAGCTTTCTTT.

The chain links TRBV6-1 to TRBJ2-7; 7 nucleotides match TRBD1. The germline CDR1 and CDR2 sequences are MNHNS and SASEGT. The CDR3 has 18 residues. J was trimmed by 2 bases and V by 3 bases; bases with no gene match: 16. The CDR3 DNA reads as TGTGCCAGCAGTGATCCCTCCCGTGGCCCCGACAGGGCCTACGAGCAGTACTTC. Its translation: CASSDPSRGPDRAYEQYF.

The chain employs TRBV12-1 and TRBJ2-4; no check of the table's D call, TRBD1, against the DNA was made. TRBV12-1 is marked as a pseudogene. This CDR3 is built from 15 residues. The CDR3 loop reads CASSLPSVAKNIQYF. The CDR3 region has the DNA TGTGCCAGCAGCTTGCCCAGTGTAGCCAAAAACATTCAGTACTTC.

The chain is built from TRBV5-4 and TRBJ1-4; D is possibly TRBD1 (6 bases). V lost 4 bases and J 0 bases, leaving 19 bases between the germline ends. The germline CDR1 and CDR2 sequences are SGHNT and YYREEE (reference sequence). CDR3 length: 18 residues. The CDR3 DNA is TGTGCCAGCAGCCGTGAGCCCGGGACATTTGCAACTAATGAAAAACTGTTTTTT. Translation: CASSREPGTFATNEKLFF.

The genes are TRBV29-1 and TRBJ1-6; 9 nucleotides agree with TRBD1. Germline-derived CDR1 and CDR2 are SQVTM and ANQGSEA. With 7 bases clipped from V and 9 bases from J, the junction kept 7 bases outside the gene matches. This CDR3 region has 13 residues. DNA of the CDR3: TGCAGCGCCGGGACAGGGAAAGGTTCACCCCTCCACTTT. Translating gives CSAGTGKGSPLHF.

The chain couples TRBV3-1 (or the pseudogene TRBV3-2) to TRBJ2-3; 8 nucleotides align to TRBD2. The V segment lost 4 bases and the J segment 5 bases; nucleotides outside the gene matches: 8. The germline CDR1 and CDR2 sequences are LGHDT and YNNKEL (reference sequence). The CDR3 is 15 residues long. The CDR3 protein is CASSPISGAGDTQYF. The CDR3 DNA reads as TGTGCCAGCAGCCCCATTAGCGGGGCCGGAGATACGCAGTATTTT.

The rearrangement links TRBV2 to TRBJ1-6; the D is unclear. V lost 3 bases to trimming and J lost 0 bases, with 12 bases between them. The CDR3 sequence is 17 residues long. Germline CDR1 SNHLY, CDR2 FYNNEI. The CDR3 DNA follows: TGTGCCAGCAGTGATTTACGGGAAAGCTCCTATAATTCACCCCTCCACTTT. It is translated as CASSDLRESSYNSPLHF.

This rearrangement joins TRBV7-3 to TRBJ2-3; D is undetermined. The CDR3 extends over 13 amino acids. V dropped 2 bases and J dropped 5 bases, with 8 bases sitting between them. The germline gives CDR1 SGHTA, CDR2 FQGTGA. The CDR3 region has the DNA TGTGCCAGCAGCTTATTGGCGGAAGATACGCAGTATTTT. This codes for CASSLLAEDTQYF. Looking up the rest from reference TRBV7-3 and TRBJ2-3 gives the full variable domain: GAGVSQTPSNKVTEKGKYVELRCDPISGHTALYWYRQSLGQGPEFLIYFQGTGAADDSGLPNDRFFAVRPEGSVSTLKIQRTERGDSAVYLCASSLLAEDTQYFGPGTRLTVL.

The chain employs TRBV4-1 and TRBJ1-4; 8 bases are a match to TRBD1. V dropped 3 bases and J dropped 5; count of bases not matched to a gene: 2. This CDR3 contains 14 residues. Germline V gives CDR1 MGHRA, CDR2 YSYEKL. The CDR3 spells CASSHRQGNEKLFF. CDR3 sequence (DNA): TGCGCCAGCAGCCACCGACAGGGGAATGAAAAACTGTTTTTT.

CDR3 in amino acids: CASSQSGQDYNEQFF. The CDR3 coding sequence is TGTGCCAGCAGCCAATCCGGACAAGACTACAATGAGCAGTTCTTC. This chain links TRBV7-2 with TRBJ2-1, with a possible D match to TRBD1 (5 bases). The V end was cut by 5 bases, the J end by 3 bases, with 14 bases between. The germline gives CDR1 SGHTA, CDR2 FQGNSA. This CDR3 is 15 amino acids long.

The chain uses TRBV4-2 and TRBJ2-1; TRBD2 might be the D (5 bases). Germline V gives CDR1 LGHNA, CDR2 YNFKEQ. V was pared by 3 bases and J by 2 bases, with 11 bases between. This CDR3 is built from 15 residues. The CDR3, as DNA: TGTGCCAGCAGCCACCTGGTTAGCGCCTACAATGAGCAGTTCTTC. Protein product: CASSHLVSAYNEQFF.

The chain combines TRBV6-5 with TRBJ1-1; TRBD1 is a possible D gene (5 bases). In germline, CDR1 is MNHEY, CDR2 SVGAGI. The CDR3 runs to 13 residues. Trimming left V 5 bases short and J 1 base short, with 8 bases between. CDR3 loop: CASSPTENTEAFF. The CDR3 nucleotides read TGTGCCAGCAGTCCGACAGAGAACACTGAAGCTTTCTTT.

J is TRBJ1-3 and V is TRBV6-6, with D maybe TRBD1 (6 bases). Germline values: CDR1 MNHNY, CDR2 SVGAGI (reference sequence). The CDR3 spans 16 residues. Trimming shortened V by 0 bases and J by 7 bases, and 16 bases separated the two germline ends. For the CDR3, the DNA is TGTGCCAGCAGTTACTCGACGGGGGGCAGTGGGAACACCATATATTTT. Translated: CASSYSTGGSGNTIYF.

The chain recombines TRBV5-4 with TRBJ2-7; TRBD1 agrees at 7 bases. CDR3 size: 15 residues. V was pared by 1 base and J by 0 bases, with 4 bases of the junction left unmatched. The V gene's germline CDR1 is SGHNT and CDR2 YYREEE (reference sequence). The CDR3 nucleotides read TGTGCCAGCAGCTTGACCGGGACAGACTCCTACGAGCAGTACTTC. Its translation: CASSLTGTDSYEQYF.

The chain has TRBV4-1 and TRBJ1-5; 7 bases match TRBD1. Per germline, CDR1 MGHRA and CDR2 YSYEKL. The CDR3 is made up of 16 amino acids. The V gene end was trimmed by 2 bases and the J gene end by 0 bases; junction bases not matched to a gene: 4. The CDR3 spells CASSQTGEYSNQPQHF. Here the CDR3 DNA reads TGCGCCAGCAGCCAAACAGGGGAGTATAGCAATCAGCCCCAGCATTTT.

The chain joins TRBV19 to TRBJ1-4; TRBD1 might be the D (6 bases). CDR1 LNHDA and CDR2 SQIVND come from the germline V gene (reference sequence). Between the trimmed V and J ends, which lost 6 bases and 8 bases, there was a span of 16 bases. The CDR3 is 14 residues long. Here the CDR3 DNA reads TGTGCCAGTAGCTCAGGGGACGTCAACGAAAAACTGTTTTTT. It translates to CASSSGDVNEKLFF.

The CDR3 sequence: CASSPGQNYGYTF. The CDR3 DNA sequence: TGTGCCAGCAGCCCGGGACAGAACTATGGCTACACCTTC. The chain carries TRBV3-1 (or the pseudogene TRBV3-2) and TRBJ1-2; the match to TRBD1 covers 7 bases. Germline assignment: CDR1 LGHDT and CDR2 YNNKEL (reference sequence). This CDR3 is 13 amino acids long. Trimming removed 4 bases from V and 2 bases from J; junction bases left unmatched: 1.

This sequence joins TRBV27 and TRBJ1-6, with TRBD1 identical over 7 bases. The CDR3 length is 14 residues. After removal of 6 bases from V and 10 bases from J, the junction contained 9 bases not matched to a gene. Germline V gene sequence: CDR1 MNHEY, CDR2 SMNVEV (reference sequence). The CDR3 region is CASRPTDRVSPLHF. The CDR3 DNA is TGTGCCAGCAGACCGACCGACAGGGTCTCACCCCTCCACTTT.

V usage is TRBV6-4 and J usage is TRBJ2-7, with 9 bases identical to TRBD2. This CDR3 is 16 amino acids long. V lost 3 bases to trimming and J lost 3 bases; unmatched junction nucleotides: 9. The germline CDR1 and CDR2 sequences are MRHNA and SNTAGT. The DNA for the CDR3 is TGTGCCAGCAGTGAGCTCGGAGTAGCGGGGGACTACGAGCAGTACTTC. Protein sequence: CASSELGVAGDYEQYF.

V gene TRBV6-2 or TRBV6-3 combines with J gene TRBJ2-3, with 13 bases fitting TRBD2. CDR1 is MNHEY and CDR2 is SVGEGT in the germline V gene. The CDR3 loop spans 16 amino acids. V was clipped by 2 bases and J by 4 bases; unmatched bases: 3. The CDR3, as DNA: TGTGCCAGCAGTTACGGGACTAGCGGGGATCCAGATACGCAGTATTTT. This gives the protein CASSYGTSGDPDTQYF.

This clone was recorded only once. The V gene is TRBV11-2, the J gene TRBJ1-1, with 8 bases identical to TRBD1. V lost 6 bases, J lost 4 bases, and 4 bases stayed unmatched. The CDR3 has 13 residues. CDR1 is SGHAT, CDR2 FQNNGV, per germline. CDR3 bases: TGTGCCAGCAGTGGACAGGGAGGCACTGAAGCTTTCTTT. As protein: CASSGQGGTEAFF.

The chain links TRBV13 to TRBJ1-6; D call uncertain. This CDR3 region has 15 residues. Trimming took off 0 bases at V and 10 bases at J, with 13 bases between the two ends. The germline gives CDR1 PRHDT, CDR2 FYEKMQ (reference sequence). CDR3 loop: CASSLGGRRRSPLHF. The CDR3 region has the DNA TGTGCCAGCAGCTTAGGGGGCAGAAGAAGGTCACCCCTCCACTTT.

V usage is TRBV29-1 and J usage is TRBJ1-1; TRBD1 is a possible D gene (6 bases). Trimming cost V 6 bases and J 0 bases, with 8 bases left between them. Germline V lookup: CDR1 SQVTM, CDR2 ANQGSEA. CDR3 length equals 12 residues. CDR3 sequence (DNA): TGCAGCGTACAGGGAATGAACACTGAAGCTTTCTTT. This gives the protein CSVQGMNTEAFF.

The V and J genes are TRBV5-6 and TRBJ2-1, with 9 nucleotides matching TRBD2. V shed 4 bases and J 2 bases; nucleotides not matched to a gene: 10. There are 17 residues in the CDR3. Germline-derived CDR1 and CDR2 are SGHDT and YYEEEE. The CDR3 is CASSPALRGGPYNEQFF. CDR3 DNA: TGTGCCAGCAGCCCGGCGTTGCGGGGGGGCCCCTACAATGAGCAGTTCTTC.

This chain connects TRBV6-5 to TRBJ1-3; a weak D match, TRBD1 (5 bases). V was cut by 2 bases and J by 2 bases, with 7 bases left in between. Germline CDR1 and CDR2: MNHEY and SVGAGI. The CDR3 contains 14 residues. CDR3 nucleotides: TGTGCCAGCAGTTACGGGGCACCTGGAAACACCATATATTTT. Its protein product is CASSYGAPGNTIYF.

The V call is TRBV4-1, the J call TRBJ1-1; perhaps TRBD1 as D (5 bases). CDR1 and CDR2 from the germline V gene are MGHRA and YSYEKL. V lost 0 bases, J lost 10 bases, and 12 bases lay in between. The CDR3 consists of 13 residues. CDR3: CASSQEGNQGAFF. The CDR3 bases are TGCGCCAGCAGCCAAGAGGGAAATCAGGGAGCTTTCTTT.

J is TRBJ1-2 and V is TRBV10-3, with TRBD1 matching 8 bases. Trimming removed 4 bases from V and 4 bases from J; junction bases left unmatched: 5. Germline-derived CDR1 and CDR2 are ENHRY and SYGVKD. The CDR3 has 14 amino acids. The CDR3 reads CAISGPGGLYGYTF. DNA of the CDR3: TGTGCCATCAGTGGACCAGGGGGCCTCTATGGCTACACCTTC.

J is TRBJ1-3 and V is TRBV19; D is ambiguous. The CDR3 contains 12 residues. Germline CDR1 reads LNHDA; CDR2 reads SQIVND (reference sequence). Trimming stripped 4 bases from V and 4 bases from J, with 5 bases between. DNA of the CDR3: TGTGCCAGTAGTACGGGGGGAAACACCATATATTTT. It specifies CASSTGGNTIYF. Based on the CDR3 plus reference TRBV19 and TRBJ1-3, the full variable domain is DGGITQSPKYLFRKEGQNVTLSCEQNLNHDAMYWYRQDPGQGLRLIYYSQIVNDFQKGDIAEGYSVSREKKESFPLTVTSAQKNPTAFYLCASSTGGNTIYFGEGSWLTVV.

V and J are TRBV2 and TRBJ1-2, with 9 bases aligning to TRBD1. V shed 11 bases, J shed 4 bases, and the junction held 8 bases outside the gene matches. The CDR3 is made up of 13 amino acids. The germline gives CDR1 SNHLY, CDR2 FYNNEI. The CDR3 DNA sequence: TGTGCCGGAACAGGGGGCTCTGGCTATGGCTACACCTTC. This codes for CAGTGGSGYGYTF.

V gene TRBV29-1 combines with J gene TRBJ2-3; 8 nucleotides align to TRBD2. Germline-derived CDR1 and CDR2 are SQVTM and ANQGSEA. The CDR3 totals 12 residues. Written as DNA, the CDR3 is TGCAGTGCTTCGCCGGGGGGGGATACGCAGTATTTT. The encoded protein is CSASPGGDTQYF.

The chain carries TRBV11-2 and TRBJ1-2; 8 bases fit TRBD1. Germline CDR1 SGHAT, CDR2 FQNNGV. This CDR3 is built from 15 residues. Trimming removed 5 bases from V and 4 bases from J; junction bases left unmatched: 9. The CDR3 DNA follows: TGTGCCAGCAGCCCGACCGGGGACAGGTCCTATGGCTACACCTTC. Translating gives CASSPTGDRSYGYTF. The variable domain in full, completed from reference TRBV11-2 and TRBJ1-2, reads EAGVAQSPRYKIIEKRQSVAFWCNPISGHATLYWYQQILGQGPKLLIQFQNNGVVDDSQLPKDRFSAERLKGVDSTLKIQPAKLEDSAVYLCASSPTGDRSYGYTFGSGTRLTVV.

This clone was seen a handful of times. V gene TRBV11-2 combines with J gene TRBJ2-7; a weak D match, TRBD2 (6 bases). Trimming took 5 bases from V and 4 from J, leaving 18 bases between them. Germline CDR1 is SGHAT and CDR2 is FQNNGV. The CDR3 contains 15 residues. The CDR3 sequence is CASSNPGGIGYEQYF. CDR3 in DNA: TGTGCCAGCAGCAACCCCGGGGGTATTGGATACGAGCAGTACTTC.